This TCR beta chain came from a study of PD-L1 blockade in urothelial cancer. Overall study: The authors examined blood 3 weeks (second dose) and 6 weeks after treatment start. The median T cell count in blood samples was 140,000 to 150,000.

This clone was seen once. Time point: pretreatment peripheral blood. Each PCR received spiked synthetic TCR analog templates. The assay was immunoSEQ multiplex PCR, and TCRdb's table has in-frame clones only and misses some. The top ten hold roughly 7% of the sample, which has about 35,000 clones, approximately 85% seen once. Germline V CDR1 and CDR2: GTSNPN, SVGIG (reference sequence). The CDR3 runs 14 residues. V was trimmed by 2 bases and J by 4 bases, leaving 9 bases between them. This sequence joins TRBV30 and TRBJ1-6, with no clear D. The TCR was taken from a man aged 55 to 70 with urothelial cancer. Sequences were derived from PBMCs, sampled around atezolizumab (anti-PD-L1) treatment. The CDR3 spells CAWSPSVYNSPLHF. The CDR3 DNA reads TGTGCCTGGAGTCCTTCAGTGTATAATTCACCCCTCCACTTT.